A selection of T cell receptor beta chains follows, all from one sample in a study of cytomegalovirus exposure and HLA in healthy donors. Assay used: immunoSEQ multiplex PCR; TCRdb lists only in-frame clones, some missing. The sample records 150,000 to 200,000 clones, 86% being singletons. Sequenced material: PBMCs. Receptors were obtained from a man aged 18 to 29 in good health and CMV-seropositive. Each CDR3 is given with its conserved first and last residue. The D gene is left open where the match is weak. Expanded clones get a size class; other rows say once, few or many, or leave the size out.

V gene	J gene	clone size	D gene	CDR3 DNA	CDR3 protein
TRBV5-1	TRBJ2-3	few	TRBD1	TGCGCCAGCAGTCGACAGGGGGCAGGCACAGATACGCAGTATTTT	CASSRQGAGTDTQYF
TRBV27	TRBJ2-7	-	TRBD1	TGTGCCAGCAGTTCCTCCCTCGACAGGGGCATCGAGCAGTACTTC	CASSSSLDRGIEQYF
TRBV2	TRBJ1-2	-	-	TGTGCCCGTACGACAGAGTCTTATACTAACTATGGCTACACCTTC	CARTTESYTNYGYTF
TRBV29-1	TRBJ2-6	-	TRBD1	TGCAGCGTTACAGGGGATCCCTACTCTGGGGCCAACGTCCTGACTTTC	CSVTGDPYSGANVLTF
TRBV9	TRBJ2-2	-	TRBD2	TGTGCCAGCAGCGTAGGATTAGCGGGGGCTACCGGGGAGCTGTTTTTT	CASSVGLAGATGELFF
TRBV4-1	TRBJ2-1	once	TRBD2	TGCGCCAGCAGCCTAAGCGGGGGGACCTACAATGAGCAGTTCTTC	CASSLSGGTYNEQFF
TRBV9	TRBJ2-1	-	TRBD2	TGTGCCAGCAGCGCTCCTTCTAGCGGAGACTACAATGAGCAGTTCTTC	CASSAPSSGDYNEQFF
TRBV5-4	TRBJ1-2	few	-	TGTGCCAGCAGCATACAGGGCCTCAACTATGGCTACACCTTC	CASSIQGLNYGYTF
TRBV2	TRBJ1-3	once	-	TGTGCCAGCAGTGCCCAGGTTACCCGCTCTGGAAACACCATATATTTT	CASSAQVTRSGNTIYF
TRBV5-1	TRBJ2-5	-	TRBD1	TGCGCCAGCAAGCACAGGGGAGCGGCCTTCCAAGAGACCCAGTACTTC	CASKHRGAAFQETQYF
TRBV7-6	TRBJ2-7	-	TRBD1	TGTGCCAGCAGCCCCCGACAGGGCTACGAGCAGTACTTC	CASSPRQGYEQYF
TRBV18	TRBJ2-3	-	-	TGTGCCAGCTCACCTTTGTCGGACACGGCAGATACGCAGTATTTT	CASSPLSDTADTQYF
TRBV5-1	TRBJ2-7	-	TRBD1	TGCGCCAGCAGCTTAGACGGACAGGTAGCGTCCTACGAGCAGTACTTC	CASSLDGQVASYEQYF
TRBV15	TRBJ2-2	-	TRBD1	TGTGCCACCAGCAGAGATTTGAGTGGACAGGGGTCCGGGGAGCTGTTTTTT	CATSRDLSGQGSGELFF
TRBV29-1	TRBJ2-5	-	-	TGCAGCACGGGGGTCCGGGAGACCCAGTACTTC	CSTGVRETQYF
TRBV4-1	TRBJ2-5	-	TRBD2	TGCGCCAGCAGCCCTTTACAAACGGGACTAGCAGCGCGTTGGGCCCAGTACTTC	CASSPLQTGLAARWAQYF
TRBV13	TRBJ1-3	-	TRBD1	TGTGCCAGCAGCTTCTACACAGGGGCGAACACCATATATTTT	CASSFYTGANTIYF